This T cell receptor (beta chain) is drawn from a study of T cells in Graves' hyperthyroidism and ophthalmopathy. Study-wide context: Peripheral blood was taken when the disease was first diagnosed, before any treatment began.

Clinical Activity Scores of at least 3, NOSPECS grades of at least 4 and durations under 3 months characterized ophthalmopathy patients. Amplified TCR beta CDR3 regions derived from RNA transcripts. First-round RT-PCR of the TCR CDR3 relied on the HTBI primer set. TCRdb recomputed calls from the multiplex PCR reads with MiXCR, one row per CDR3 protein. Of approximately 380,000 distinct CDR3 sequences detected, about 14% appear once; the ten largest clones hold around 28%. Trimming took 3 bases from V and 6 from J; bases not matched to a gene: 4. CDR1 and CDR2 from the germline V gene are MDHEN and SYDVKM. This CDR3 region has 13 residues.

The source is a man aged 50 to 59 with Graves' ophthalmopathy. This sequence joins TRBV28 and TRBJ1-1, with TRBD1 matching 7 bases. The specimen sequenced was blood. CDR3 nucleotide sequence: TGTGCCAGCAGTTTCAGGGGGGCCTCTGAAGCTTTCTTT. Translation gives CASSFRGASEAFF.